One sample yielded the 26 T cell receptor beta chains listed below, sequenced in a study of blood T cell repertoires in COVID-19. TCRdb's table, derived via immunoSEQ multiplex PCR, lists solely in-frame clones and lacks some. The data hold some 290,000 clones, with roughly 90% observed a single time. Sequenced material: peripheral blood. These receptor sequences come from a woman aged 25 to 39 with COVID-19, enrolled during active disease.

The V call is TRBV5-4, the J call TRBJ2-3; 7 bases line up with TRBD2. The CDR3 spans 16 residues. V shed 0 bases and J 0 bases; nucleotides not matched to a gene: 4. The germline CDR1 and CDR2 sequences are SGHNT and YYREEE (reference sequence). CDR3 residues: CASSLAGGSSTDTQYF. CDR3 sequence (DNA): TGTGCCAGCAGCTTGGCAGGCGGGAGCAGCACAGATACGCAGTATTTT. The full variable domain, with the rest looked up from reference TRBV5-4 and TRBJ2-3, is ETGVTQSPTHLIKTRGQQVTLRCSSQSGHNTVSWYQQALGQGPQFIFQYYREEENGRGNFPPRFSGLQFPNYSSELNVNALELDDSALYLCASSLAGGSSTDTQYFGPGTRLTVL.

This chain connects TRBV11-2 to TRBJ2-5; 10 bases match TRBD1. The J segment lost 3 bases and the V segment lost 4 bases, leaving 8 bases of the junction unmatched. Germline V gives CDR1 SGHAT, CDR2 FQNNGV. There are 16 residues in the CDR3. CDR3 loop: CASSSPGQGKEETQYF. The DNA of the CDR3 is TGTGCCAGCAGCTCCCCGGGACAGGGGAAGGAAGAGACCCAGTACTTC.

This clone was recorded a few times. The V call is TRBV7-3, the J call TRBJ2-7, with 11 bases fitting TRBD1. The CDR3 runs 16 residues. The V gene's germline CDR1 is SGHTA and CDR2 FQGTGA. Germline trimming cut 5 bases from V and 6 bases from J; bases unmatched to any gene: 12. The CDR3 bases are TGTGCCAGCAGCCAACAACCTGGACAGGGGGCGAGCGAGCAGTACTTC. It is translated as CASSQQPGQGASEQYF.

The V and J genes are TRBV21-1 and TRBJ1-2; the table calls TRBD1, which could not be checked here. TRBV21-1 is shown as a pseudogene. The CDR3 contains 16 residues. The chain's CDR3 is CASSSIRTATNYGYTF. CDR3 DNA sequence: TGTGCCAGCAGCTCCATACGGACAGCGACCAACTATGGCTACACCTTC.

The chain has TRBV19 and TRBJ2-2, with D possibly matching TRBD1 (5 bases). Germline V gives CDR1 LNHDA, CDR2 SQIVND (reference sequence). The CDR3 covers 15 residues. The V gene lost 0 bases and the J gene lost 5 bases, with 10 bases spanning the gap. CDR3 protein: CASSIEGRVTGELFF. The CDR3 DNA follows: TGTGCCAGTAGTATAGAGGGCAGGGTAACCGGGGAGCTGTTTTTT.

The J gene is TRBJ2-3, the V gene TRBV2, with a weak D call TRBD2 (5 bases). Trimming pared 7 bases from V and 4 bases from J, leaving 12 bases between. Germline CDR1 SNHLY, CDR2 FYNNEI. This CDR3 comprises 13 residues. CDR3 coding DNA: TGTGCCAGCACCAAAACGAGGGCAGATACGCAGTATTTT. This translates into CASTKTRADTQYF.

This clone was recorded once. The J gene is TRBJ2-3, the V gene TRBV7-2, with D maybe TRBD2 (6 bases). Per the germline V gene, CDR1 is SGHTA and CDR2 is FQGNSA. Trimming removed 5 bases at V and 4 bases at J, with 28 bases between. This CDR3 region has 19 residues. The CDR3 reads CASSTKVGWGAGSSDTQYF. The CDR3 bases are TGTGCCAGCAGCACCAAGGTTGGATGGGGCGCCGGGAGCTCAGATACGCAGTATTTT.

Ten or more counts support this clone. The chain uses TRBV30 and TRBJ2-2; 9 bases fit TRBD2. The ends lost 2 bases at V and 0 bases at J; junction bases unmatched: 4. The germline gives CDR1 GTSNPN, CDR2 SVGIG (reference sequence). The CDR3 totals 16 residues. CDR3 nucleotides: TGTGCCTGGAGTCCCGGACTAGCGTCGAACACCGGGGAGCTGTTTTTT. Its translation is CAWSPGLASNTGELFF. Drawing the rest from reference TRBV30 and TRBJ2-2, the complete variable domain is SQTIHQWPATLVQPVGSPLSLECTVEGTSNPNLYWYRQAAGRGLQLLFYSVGIGQISSEVPQNLSASRPQDRQFILSSKKLLLSDSGFYLCAWSPGLASNTGELFFGEGSRLTVL.

The chain uses TRBV12-5 and TRBJ2-2; 13 nucleotides match TRBD2. The CDR3 consists of 16 residues. V was pared by 6 bases and J by 6 bases, with 7 bases of the junction left unmatched. Germline assignment: CDR1 LGHNT and CDR2 FRNRAP. The CDR3 DNA reads TGTGCTAGTGGCCTTACTAGCGGGAGGGATGCCGGGGAGCTGTTTTTT. This encodes CASGLTSGRDAGELFF. The variable domain in full, with the rest retrieved from reference TRBV12-5 and TRBJ2-2, is DARVTQTPRHKVTEMGQEVTMRCQPILGHNTVFWYRQTMMQGLELLAYFRNRAPLDDSGMPKDRFSAEMPDATLATLKIQPSEPRDSAVYFCASGLTSGRDAGELFFGEGSRLTVL.

This chain uses TRBV19 with TRBJ1-2, with D perhaps TRBD1 (6 bases). Deletions cut 7 bases from V and 3 bases from J, with 9 bases between. Germline V lookup: CDR1 LNHDA, CDR2 SQIVND (reference sequence). The CDR3 consists of 12 residues. CDR3 DNA sequence: TGTGCCAGTACCTACAGGGACTATGGCTACACCTTC. Encoded protein: CASTYRDYGYTF.

The chain joins TRBV7-9 to TRBJ2-3; 12 nucleotides line up with TRBD2. The J segment lost 2 bases and the V segment lost 5 bases, leaving 5 bases of the junction unmatched. The germline gives CDR1 SEHNR, CDR2 FQNEAQ (reference sequence). The CDR3 runs 16 residues. The CDR3 DNA follows: TGTGCCAGCAGCGCCGGACTAGCGGGAACCACAGATACGCAGTATTTT. Its protein product is CASSAGLAGTTDTQYF.

The V gene is TRBV14, the J gene TRBJ1-3; no definite D call. CDR1 is SGHDN and CDR2 is FVKESK in the germline V gene. V was cut by 0 bases and J by 8 bases, with 8 bases left in between. This CDR3 spans 13 amino acids. The CDR3 region has the DNA TGTGCCAGCAGCCAAGATCTGGAGGACACCATATATTTT. It translates to CASSQDLEDTIYF.

The chain recombines TRBV4-1 with TRBJ2-2; D call uncertain. The V gene's germline CDR1 is MGHRA and CDR2 YSYEKL. V was trimmed by 5 bases and J by 5 bases, leaving 12 bases between them. The length of the CDR3 is 14 residues. This CDR3 is CASSFNPRTGELFF. The CDR3 nucleotides are TGCGCCAGCAGCTTCAACCCGAGGACCGGGGAGCTGTTTTTT.

The chain recombines TRBV13 with TRBJ2-1, with 13 bases matching TRBD2. With V trimmed by 4 bases and J by 8 bases, 8 bases remained unmatched. Germline V lookup: CDR1 PRHDT, CDR2 FYEKMQ (reference sequence). The CDR3 is 16 amino acids. CDR3 residues: CASSYQLAGGPDEQFF. CDR3 DNA sequence: TGTGCCAGCAGCTACCAACTAGCGGGAGGGCCCGATGAGCAGTTCTTC.

V is TRBV5-1 and J is TRBJ1-6; 8 nucleotides agree with TRBD1. CDR3 length: 16 amino acids. V trimming: 4 bases; J trimming: 7 bases; junction bases outside the gene matches: 10. The germline V gene has CDR1 SGHRS and CDR2 YFSETQ. CDR3 loop: CASSTGKAGGNSPLHF. CDR3 coding DNA: TGCGCCAGCAGCACCGGGAAGGCAGGGGGCAATTCACCCCTCCACTTT.

The chain combines TRBV19 with TRBJ2-3; 9 bases map to TRBD1. With V trimmed by 5 bases and J by 0 bases, 9 bases remained unmatched. Germline V gene sequence: CDR1 LNHDA, CDR2 SQIVND (reference sequence). The CDR3 spans 17 residues. CDR3 loop: CASSPRLDRGSTDTQYF. Here the CDR3 DNA reads TGTGCCAGTAGTCCCCGCCTGGACAGGGGTAGCACAGATACGCAGTATTTT.

This clone was seen many times. The chain is built from TRBV2 and TRBJ1-2; no firm D call. The germline V and J ends were trimmed by 5 bases and 3 bases, with 10 bases remaining between them. The CDR3 covers 13 residues. In germline, CDR1 is SNHLY, CDR2 FYNNEI. CDR3 in DNA: TGTGCCAGCAGTCCGGAGGTTTACTATGGCTACACCTTC. It is translated as CASSPEVYYGYTF.

This chain joins TRBV19 and TRBJ2-3; 15 bases align to TRBD2. After removal of 4 bases from V and 2 bases from J, the junction contained 4 bases not matched to a gene. CDR1 and CDR2 (germline): LNHDA, SQIVND (reference sequence). This CDR3 comprises 17 residues. CDR3 amino acids: CASSRTSGRADTDTQYF. CDR3 bases: TGTGCCAGTAGTAGGACTAGCGGGAGGGCCGACACAGATACGCAGTATTTT.

The CDR3 DNA sequence: TGTGCCAGTAGTATCGGACAAGGGAAGAGCAATCAGCCCCAGCATTTT. It is translated as CASSIGQGKSNQPQHF. This sequence joins TRBV19 and TRBJ1-5, with D possibly being TRBD1 (5 bases). The CDR3 spans 16 residues. V was shortened by 3 bases and J by 1 base, with 13 bases between the two germline ends. Germline CDR1 and CDR2: LNHDA and SQIVND (reference sequence).

This clone appeared a few times. This sequence joins TRBV7-9 and TRBJ1-1; D not resolved. The CDR3 length is 15 residues. CDR1 SEHNR and CDR2 FQNEAQ come from the germline V gene (reference sequence). V was cut by 1 base and J by 2 bases, with 11 bases left in between. CDR3 nucleotide sequence: TGTGCCAGCAGCTTAGGGAGAGCAGTTAACACTGAAGCTTTCTTT. Translating gives CASSLGRAVNTEAFF.

V usage is TRBV6-4 and J usage is TRBJ1-1; D is perhaps TRBD1 (5 bases). The germline gives CDR1 MRHNA, CDR2 SNTAGT. V lost 5 bases to trimming and J lost 3 bases, with 16 bases between them. The CDR3 has 15 residues. The DNA for the CDR3 is TGTGCCAGCAGTAAAGGGCCCTCGGGGGACACTGAAGCTTTCTTT. As protein: CASSKGPSGDTEAFF.

The CDR3 here is CASSTGTPNSPLHF. In DNA, the CDR3 is TGTGCCAGCAGCACCGGGACTCCGAATTCACCCCTCCACTTT. The chain combines TRBV3-1 (or the pseudogene TRBV3-2) with TRBJ1-6, with D perhaps matching TRBD1 (5 bases). The CDR3 spans 14 residues. In germline, CDR1 is LGHDT, CDR2 YNNKEL (reference sequence). The V end lost 5 bases, the J end lost 7 bases, and 12 bases lay between the germline ends.

The V call is TRBV3-1 (or the pseudogene TRBV3-2), the J call TRBJ2-3; 9 bases agree with TRBD2. This CDR3 region has 16 residues. CDR1 is LGHDT, CDR2 YNNKEL, per germline (reference sequence). V dropped 3 bases and J dropped 7; count of bases not matched to a gene: 11. The CDR3 loop reads CASSHSAGGPDHTQYF. In DNA form, the CDR3 reads TGTGCCAGCAGCCATTCGGCGGGAGGGCCCGATCATACGCAGTATTTT.

The chain uses TRBV30 and TRBJ2-1; D may be TRBD1 (5 bases). CDR3 size: 14 residues. Germline V CDR1 and CDR2: GTSNPN, SVGIG (reference sequence). V was trimmed by 1 base and J by 4 bases, leaving 11 bases between them. The chain's CDR3 is CAWSGQRAYNEQFF. CDR3 nucleotides: TGTGCCTGGAGTGGACAGCGAGCGTACAATGAGCAGTTCTTC.

The chain joins TRBV12-3 or TRBV12-4 to TRBJ2-1; D uncertain. V was pared by 6 bases and J by 8 bases, with 8 bases between. CDR3 length: 11 amino acids. The CDR3 reads CASSSVYEQFF. The CDR3 nucleotides are TGTGCCAGCAGCTCGGTCTATGAGCAGTTCTTC.

V is TRBV11-3 and J is TRBJ2-1, with 9 bases lining up with TRBD2. The ends lost 2 bases at V and 1 base at J; junction bases unmatched: 12. Germline V gene lookup returns CDR1 SGHNT and CDR2 YENEEA. This CDR3 region has 19 residues. CDR3 in DNA: TGTGCCAGCAGCTTATTGGGCGGGAGGGCCGATGGGTCCTACAATGAGCAGTTCTTC. Translated, it gives CASSLLGGRADGSYNEQFF. The whole variable domain, remainder taken from reference TRBV11-3 and TRBJ2-1, is EAGVVQSPRYKIIEKKQPVAFWCNPISGHNTLYWYLQNLGQGPELLIRYENEEAVDDSQLPKDRFSAERLKGVDSTLKIQPAELGDSAVYLCASSLLGGRADGSYNEQFFGPGTRLTVL.